A single sample is the source of the 4 T cell receptor beta chains below, sequenced in a study of HIV-infected children after antiretroviral therapy interruption (dated by TCRdb to the late 2010s). Library generation was performed with 3' RACE. TCRdb records Illumina MiSeq as the sequencer. TCR libraries were built from RNA using a 3' RACE protocol with unique molecular identifiers to correct PCR amplification bias. TCRdb cleaned the public reads at Q25 with fastp, built clones with MiXCR and kept in-frame beta chains. Each CDR3 protein gets just one entry, which takes the most common genes and DNA from the rows behind it. The table for this sample lists 15,000 to 17,000 distinct CDR3 sequences; approximately 3% of them were counted only once. The ten top clones hold around 5.1% of the sample. The label giving this sample's treatment or condition can be read as: PENTA 11 planned treatment interruption arm or continuous ART arm.

Sample: CD45RA+ CD4+ T cells from PBMCs, taken from a donor given antiretroviral therapy, either interrupted or continuous. Read against the paper, the sample's cell subset or site label means: naive CD4+ CD45RA+ CD45RO- T cells. These receptors were collected from a child younger than 18 with HIV.

This clonotype showed up many times. This chain uses TRBV12-3 or TRBV12-4 with TRBJ2-7, with 7 nucleotides matching TRBD1. Unmatched junction bases numbered 9, after V lost 6 bases and J lost 4 bases. The CDR3 has 14 amino acids. DNA for the CDR3: TGTGCCAGCAGCCCAAGGGGGCGAAGGTACGAGCAGTACTTC. Translating gives CASSPRGRRYEQYF.

This clonotype appeared many times. An end of the junction differs from the germline gene, which may be a read error. The chain employs TRBV19 and TRBJ2-1, with a weak D call TRBD1 (5 bases). In germline, CDR1 is LNHDA, CDR2 SQIVND (reference sequence). The CDR3 runs 14 residues. CDR3 DNA sequence: TGTGCCAGCAGTACTCTGGGGCTCTATGCTGAGCAGTTCTTC. It specifies CASSTLGLYAEQFF.

This clonotype was observed at least ten times. CDR3 residues: CAWSAGIIQPQHF. The CDR3 DNA reads as TGTGCCTGGAGTGCCGGGATTATTCAGCCCCAGCATTTT. This chain joins TRBV30 and TRBJ1-5; D is unclear. V lost 1 base, J lost 6 bases, and 10 bases lay in between. Germline loops: CDR1 GTSNPN, CDR2 SVGIG (reference sequence). The length of the CDR3 is 13 residues.

As to this clonotype: The limits of the CDR3 on the DNA are not certain, so only TCRdb's listed CDR3 is given. CDR3 region: CACSVESGNEQYF. The chain uses TRBV7-9 and TRBJ2-7; the D call TRBD2 from the table was never checked on the DNA. Inclusive of both ends, the CDR3 amounts to 13 amino acids. Germline-derived CDR1 and CDR2 are SEHNR and FQNEAQ (reference sequence).